A selection of T cell receptor beta chains follows, all from one sample in a study of T cells in tuberculosis. This table comes from immunoSEQ multiplex PCR, and its TCRdb copy is limited to in-frame clones, with some not included. In the table there are 37,000 or so clones, 90% to 95% of which are singletons. The sequenced material came from PBMCs. The receptor set was obtained from a donor aged 10 to 29 with latent tuberculosis or without tuberculosis infection. Some clones in this sample may be carry-over from other donors' samples. Both conserved end residues are part of each CDR3. The D gene is left open where the match is weak. The size entry is marked missing in some rows and otherwise reads once, few, many or a size class.

size: -; V: TRBV18; D: -; J: TRBJ2-5; CDR3: CASSPPVPRQETQYF; DNA: TGTGCCAGCTCACCACCGGTTCCGCGCCAAGAGACCCAGTACTTC
size: -; V: TRBV6-5; D: TRBD1; J: TRBJ2-7; CDR3: CASTLGQGDTEQYF; DNA: TGTGCCAGCACCCTGGGACAGGGTGACACCGAGCAGTACTTC
size: once; V: TRBV5-6; D: TRBD1; J: TRBJ1-4; CDR3: CASSSGTGGNEKLFF; DNA: TGTGCCAGCAGCTCAGGGACAGGGGGCAATGAAAAACTGTTTTTT
size: -; V: TRBV13; D: -; J: TRBJ1-1; CDR3: CASSLNRNTEAFF; DNA: TGTGCCAGCAGCTTGAACAGGAACACTGAAGCTTTCTTT
size: -; V: TRBV5-6; D: -; J: TRBJ1-1; CDR3: CASSLGLQNTEAFF; DNA: TGTGCCAGCAGCTTGGGACTACAGAACACTGAAGCTTTCTTT
size: -; V: TRBV19; D: -; J: TRBJ1-5; CDR3: CASSIITGNQPQHF; DNA: TGTGCCAGTAGTATAATAACAGGGAATCAGCCCCAGCATTTT
size: -; V: TRBV6-1; D: -; J: TRBJ1-5; CDR3: CASSGQINQPQHF; DNA: TGTGCCAGCAGTGGACAGATCAATCAGCCCCAGCATTTT
size: -; V: TRBV7-9; D: -; J: TRBJ2-1; CDR3: CASSSRSGTGDNEQFF; DNA: TGTGCCAGCAGCTCACGTTCCGGGACGGGAGACAATGAGCAGTTCTTC
size: -; V: TRBV28; D: -; J: TRBJ1-2; CDR3: CASIKGANGYTF; DNA: TGTGCCAGCATTAAAGGGGCGAATGGCTACACCTTC
size: -; V: TRBV2; D: -; J: TRBJ1-1; CDR3: CASQNTEAFF; DNA: TGTGCCAGCCAGAACACTGAAGCTTTCTTT
size: -; V: TRBV6-5; D: -; J: TRBJ2-3; CDR3: CASKEATDTQYF; DNA: TGTGCCAGCAAGGAGGCCACAGATACGCAGTATTTT
size: -; V: TRBV10-3; D: -; J: TRBJ1-3; CDR3: CAISDPPDSTIYF; DNA: TGTGCCATCAGTGACCCGCCCGACAGCACCATATATTTT